These 25 T cell receptor beta chains came from one sample sequenced in a study of blood T cell repertoires in COVID-19. The data were produced by immunoSEQ multiplex PCR, yet TCRdb's version contains in-frame clones alone and is incomplete. The table shows 200,000 to 250,000 clones, with roughly 80% occurring only once. Material: peripheral blood. The receptors originated from a woman aged 60-75 years who had recovered from COVID-19.

J is TRBJ2-7 and V is TRBV2, with 8 bases that match TRBD2. Losses at the gene ends were 7 bases for V and 2 bases for J; bases not matched to a gene: 7. The germline CDR1 and CDR2 sequences are SNHLY and FYNNEI. The CDR3 is 14 residues long. The CDR3: CASNIAGTAYEQYF. CDR3 DNA sequence: TGTGCCAGCAACATAGCGGGAACCGCCTACGAGCAGTACTTC.

The rearrangement uses TRBV11-2 and TRBJ1-1; tentatively, D is TRBD1 (5 bases). V lost 4 bases to trimming and J lost 5 bases, with 11 bases between them. The CDR3 consists of 13 residues. Germline V gene lookup returns CDR1 SGHAT and CDR2 FQNNGV. The CDR3 sequence: CASSSQGGTEAFF. CDR3 nucleotide sequence: TGTGCCAGCAGCTCTCAGGGAGGTACTGAAGCTTTCTTT.

The chain couples TRBV7-9 to TRBJ2-7, with D maybe TRBD1 (6 bases). Looked up from germline, CDR1 is SEHNR and CDR2 is FQNEAQ (reference sequence). Trimming cost V 4 bases and J 4 bases, with 17 bases left between them. CDR3 length equals 15 residues. The CDR3, as DNA: TGTGCCAGCAGCTCCTCCGGTGGGGGCGGGTACGAGCAGTACTTC. Amino acids: CASSSSGGGGYEQYF. Supplemented by reference TRBV7-9 and TRBJ2-7, the full variable domain reads DTGVSQNPRHKITKRGQNVTFRCDPISEHNRLYWYRQTLGQGPEFLTYFQNEAQLEKSRLLSDRFSAERPKGSFSTLEIQRTEQGDSAMYLCASSSSGGGGYEQYFGPGTRLTVT.

V gene TRBV19 combines with J gene TRBJ2-1; 10 bases are shared with TRBD2. Per the germline V gene, CDR1 is LNHDA and CDR2 is SQIVND (reference sequence). The V segment lost 6 bases and the J segment 6 bases; nucleotides outside the gene matches: 14. The CDR3 totals 17 residues. This CDR3 is CASRSQRGGKKVNEQFF. The CDR3 nucleotides are TGTGCCAGTAGGTCCCAGCGGGGGGGCAAGAAGGTCAATGAGCAGTTCTTC. Together with reference TRBV19 and TRBJ2-1, the CDR3 gives the full variable domain: DGGITQSPKYLFRKEGQNVTLSCEQNLNHDAMYWYRQDPGQGLRLIYYSQIVNDFQKGDIAEGYSVSREKKESFPLTVTSAQKNPTAFYLCASRSQRGGKKVNEQFFGPGTRLTVL.

The chain combines TRBV18 with TRBJ1-5, with D perhaps matching TRBD1 (6 bases). The CDR3 extends over 15 amino acids. Germline CDR1 KGHSH, CDR2 LQKENI. Trimming left V 3 bases short and J 2 bases short, with 11 bases between. The CDR3 reads CASSPYRDGNQPQHF. The CDR3 DNA reads TGTGCCAGCTCACCTTACAGGGATGGCAATCAGCCCCAGCATTTT.

The rearrangement joins TRBV18 to TRBJ2-7, with 8 bases aligning to TRBD2. Germline V gives CDR1 KGHSH, CDR2 LQKENI. Trimming cost V 4 bases and J 2 bases; bases outside gene matches: 10. The CDR3 sequence is 16 residues long. Here the CDR3 DNA reads TGTGCCAGCTCACAAAGCGGGGGCCCCAGGGCCTACGAGCAGTACTTC. Translated: CASSQSGGPRAYEQYF.

The rearrangement joins TRBV5-6 to TRBJ2-3; D ambiguous. The germline V gene has CDR1 SGHDT and CDR2 YYEEEE. The CDR3 is made up of 15 amino acids. V was trimmed by 0 bases and J by 0 bases, leaving 8 bases between them. CDR3 in amino acids: CASSLAGASTDTQYF. In nucleotides, the CDR3 is TGTGCCAGCAGCTTGGCCGGAGCTAGCACAGATACGCAGTATTTT.

This chain links TRBV2 with TRBJ2-1; D gene uncertain. The CDR3 covers 14 residues. Germline V gives CDR1 SNHLY, CDR2 FYNNEI. The V end was cut by 2 bases, the J end by 7 bases, with 12 bases between. The CDR3 DNA sequence: TGTGCCAGCAGTGAAAGACTCGTACATAATGAGCAGTTCTTC. The encoded protein is CASSERLVHNEQFF. Looking up the rest from reference TRBV2 and TRBJ2-1 gives the full variable domain: EPEVTQTPSHQVTQMGQEVILRCVPISNHLYFYWYRQILGQKVEFLVSFYNNEISEKSEIFDDQFSVERPDGSNFTLKIRSTKLEDSAMYFCASSERLVHNEQFFGPGTRLTVL.

The rearrangement links TRBV9 to TRBJ2-1; 9 bases match TRBD1. This CDR3 has 17 amino acids. V was clipped by 4 bases and J by 2 bases; unmatched bases: 10. Germline CDR1 reads SGDLS; CDR2 reads YYNGEE. In DNA form, the CDR3 reads TGTGCCAGCAGCCCCCGATCCGGGACAGGGACCTACAATGAGCAGTTCTTC. As protein: CASSPRSGTGTYNEQFF.

This sequence joins TRBV7-2 and TRBJ2-7; a possible D gene is TRBD1 (5 bases). The ends were cut back, 1 base at V and 7 bases at J, with 17 bases in the middle. Germline V lookup: CDR1 SGHTA, CDR2 FQGNSA. There are 15 residues in the CDR3. In DNA form, the CDR3 reads TGTGCCAGCAGCTTAGTAGGGGAAGGCTATCGGGAGCAGTACTTC. Amino acids: CASSLVGEGYREQYF.

The count of this clone is one. The chain carries TRBV7-9 and TRBJ2-7, with 7 bases fitting TRBD1. Losses at the gene ends were 3 bases for V and 5 bases for J; bases not matched to a gene: 10. The V gene's germline CDR1 is SEHNR and CDR2 FQNEAQ (reference sequence). The CDR3 sequence is 15 residues long. As DNA, the CDR3 is TGTGCCAGCAGCTTGTGGGACAGTGGGGTCGACGAGCAGTACTTC. Translation: CASSLWDSGVDEQYF.

The chain recombines TRBV3-1 (or the pseudogene TRBV3-2) with TRBJ2-7; 9 bases match TRBD2. The trim removed 5 bases at V and 7 bases at J, leaving 6 bases unmatched. The CDR3 contains 13 residues. The germline V gene has CDR1 LGHDT and CDR2 YNNKEL (reference sequence). CDR3 nucleotides: TGTGCCAGCAGCGGCGGGGGGGCGTTTGAGCAGTACTTC. Protein sequence: CASSGGGAFEQYF.

V and J are TRBV30 and TRBJ1-1, with 10 nucleotides matching TRBD1. There are 15 residues in the CDR3. J gave up 4 bases and V 3 bases, and 8 bases lay outside the gene matches. Germline lookup yields CDR1 GTSNPN and CDR2 SVGIG (reference sequence). The CDR3 region is CAWSPKRTGGTEAFF. Written as DNA, the CDR3 is TGTGCCTGGAGCCCGAAAAGGACAGGGGGCACTGAAGCTTTCTTT.

V usage is TRBV5-1 and J usage is TRBJ2-3; weak D call: TRBD2 (7 bases). The length of the CDR3 is 15 residues. The germline V and J ends were trimmed by 5 bases and 2 bases, with 15 bases remaining between them. The germline CDR1 and CDR2 sequences are SGHRS and YFSETQ. Here the CDR3 reads CASRPRGDYTDTQYF. Here the CDR3 DNA reads TGCGCCAGCAGGCCGAGGGGGGACTACACAGATACGCAGTATTTT.

This clone was counted a single time. The rearrangement links TRBV12-3 or TRBV12-4 to TRBJ2-5, with 8 bases identical to TRBD1. The CDR3 length is 12 residues. Losses at the gene ends were 2 bases for V and 13 bases for J; bases not matched to a gene: 6. In DNA form, the CDR3 reads TGTGCCAGCAGTTTAAGGCAGGGGGCCCCGTACTTC. Its protein is CASSLRQGAPYF.

The rearrangement links TRBV7-9 to TRBJ1-1; the match to TRBD1 covers 7 bases. V was clipped by 7 bases and J by 7 bases; unmatched bases: 12. This CDR3 is built from 14 residues. Per the germline V gene, CDR1 is SEHNR and CDR2 is FQNEAQ (reference sequence). DNA of the CDR3: TGTGCCAGCATCCTTATCAGGGGGAACGATGAAGCTTTCTTT. This translates into CASILIRGNDEAFF.

The table lists this clone with a count of one. This chain links TRBV7-2 with TRBJ2-7; 10 bases are a match to TRBD2. Per germline, CDR1 SGHTA and CDR2 FQGNSA. J gave up 4 bases and V 3 bases, and 6 bases lay outside the gene matches. This CDR3 comprises 15 residues. The CDR3, as DNA: TGTGCCAGCAGCTTCTTAGCGGGGGGCGGGTACGAGCAGTACTTC. It is translated as CASSFLAGGGYEQYF.

The chain combines TRBV15 with TRBJ2-7; possible D gene TRBD1, 5 bases. Germline CDR1 is LNHNV and CDR2 is YYDKDF (reference sequence). CDR3 length: 13 residues. Trimming took 3 bases from V and 0 from J, leaving 6 bases between them. The CDR3 loop reads CATSRDTSYEQYF. The CDR3 nucleotides are TGTGCCACCAGCAGGGACACCTCCTACGAGCAGTACTTC.

With respect to this clone: Other DNA sequences from this sample encode an identical CDR3 as well. The chain combines TRBV6-5 with TRBJ1-1; tentative D call: TRBD1 (5 bases). V was cut by 0 bases and J by 4 bases, with 9 bases left in between. Germline V gives CDR1 MNHEY, CDR2 SVGAGI. The CDR3 sequence is 14 residues long. For the CDR3, the DNA is TGTGCCAGCAGTTACTCGTATAGGGGCACTGAAGCTTTCTTT. Its translation is CASSYSYRGTEAFF.

This clone was counted only a few times. The V and J genes are TRBV6-6 and TRBJ2-7; D is uncertain. The V gene lost 0 bases and the J gene lost 0 bases, with 9 bases spanning the gap. CDR1 and CDR2 (germline): MNHNY, SVGAGI (reference sequence). CDR3 length: 15 amino acids. The CDR3 reads CASSYSSGRSYEQYF. In DNA, the CDR3 is TGTGCCAGCAGTTACTCGTCAGGTCGCTCCTACGAGCAGTACTTC.

This clone has only a few counts. J is TRBJ1-2 and V is TRBV19; 7 bases are a match to TRBD1. Trimming at V came to 7 bases and at J to 2 bases, leaving 7 bases not matched to a gene. CDR1 and CDR2 (germline): LNHDA, SQIVND (reference sequence). The CDR3 consists of 14 residues. CDR3 residues: CASTPGQQNYGYTF. CDR3 in DNA: TGTGCCAGTACCCCGGGACAGCAGAACTATGGCTACACCTTC.

The chain links TRBV7-2 to TRBJ1-2, with a tentative D call TRBD1 (5 bases). The germline V gene has CDR1 SGHTA and CDR2 FQGNSA. The CDR3 totals 14 residues. Trimming took off 5 bases at V and 7 bases at J, with 17 bases between the two ends. CDR3 region: CASSPPGGWGGYTF. The CDR3 nucleotides are TGTGCCAGCAGCCCCCCGGGGGGGTGGGGTGGCTACACCTTC.

V and J are TRBV5-4 and TRBJ1-2; 8 bases align to TRBD1. V lost 3 bases and J lost 5; bases outside the gene matches: 9. CDR1 and CDR2 (germline): SGHNT, YYREEE (reference sequence). The CDR3 sequence is 15 residues long. The CDR3 reads CASSSGTGDPYGYTF. For the CDR3, the DNA is TGTGCCAGCAGCTCAGGGACAGGAGATCCTTATGGCTACACCTTC.

J is TRBJ1-1 and V is TRBV19; D gene uncertain. Germline assignment: CDR1 LNHDA and CDR2 SQIVND (reference sequence). V gave up 2 bases and J gave up 8 bases, with 6 bases separating them. The CDR3 contains 11 residues. The DNA of the CDR3 is TGTGCCAGTAGTATACGAGGCGAAGCTTTCTTT. It translates to CASSIRGEAFF.

The chain combines TRBV27 with TRBJ2-7; D might be TRBD1 (6 bases). The V end lost 5 bases, the J end lost 5 bases, and 13 bases lay between the germline ends. CDR1 MNHEY and CDR2 SMNVEV come from the germline V gene (reference sequence). The CDR3 contains 13 residues. The CDR3 DNA reads as TGTGCCAGCAGTACAACAGGGATCCACGAGCAGTACTTC. Residues: CASSTTGIHEQYF.